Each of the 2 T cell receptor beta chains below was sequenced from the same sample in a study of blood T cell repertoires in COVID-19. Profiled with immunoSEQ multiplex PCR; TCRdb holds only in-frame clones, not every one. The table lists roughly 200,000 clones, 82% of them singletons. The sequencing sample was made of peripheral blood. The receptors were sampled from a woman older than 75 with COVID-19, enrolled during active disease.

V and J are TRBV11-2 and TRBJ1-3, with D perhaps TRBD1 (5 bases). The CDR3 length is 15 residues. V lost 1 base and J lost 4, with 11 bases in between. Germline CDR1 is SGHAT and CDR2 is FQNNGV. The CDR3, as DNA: TGTGCCAGCAGCTTAGGTGGGACTGCGGGAAACACCATATATTTT. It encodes CASSLGGTAGNTIYF.

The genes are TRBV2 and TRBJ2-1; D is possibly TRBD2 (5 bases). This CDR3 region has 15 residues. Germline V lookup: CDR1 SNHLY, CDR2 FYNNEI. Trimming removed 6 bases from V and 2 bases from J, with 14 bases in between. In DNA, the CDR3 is TGTGCCAGCAGGAGGGAACAGATGACCTACAATGAGCAGTTCTTC. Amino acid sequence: CASRREQMTYNEQFF.